These 24 T cell receptor beta chains were all obtained from the same sample, sequenced in a study of technical replicates of blood from a few donors. Libraries were prepared by immunoSEQ multiplex PCR; TCRdb keeps only in-frame clonotypes and omits some of them. Here the sample spans some 64,000 clones, almost 95% being singletons. The sample consisted of PBMCs. The source is a human donor in good health. Some clones in this sample may be carry-over from other donors' samples.

J is TRBJ1-1 and V is TRBV30; D gene unclear. From germline, CDR1 is GTSNPN and CDR2 SVGIG (reference sequence). The CDR3 has 14 amino acids. V was shortened by 4 bases and J by 0 bases, with 12 bases between the two germline ends. For the CDR3, the DNA is TGTGCCTGGACTTCGGACTCCATGAACACTGAAGCTTTCTTT. Its translation: CAWTSDSMNTEAFF.

This clone is large within its sample. The chain carries TRBV6-5 and TRBJ2-1; 9 nucleotides align to TRBD2. The germline V gene encodes CDR1 MNHEY and CDR2 SVGAGI. The ends lost 6 bases at V and 6 bases at J; junction bases unmatched: 9. The CDR3 sequence is 15 residues long. The CDR3 loop reads CASSPTGTSRNEQFF. CDR3 DNA sequence: TGTGCCAGCAGCCCGACCGGGACTAGCCGCAATGAGCAGTTCTTC.

V gene TRBV6-5 combines with J gene TRBJ1-3, with a tentative D call TRBD1 (5 bases). Trimming removed 4 bases at V and 2 bases at J, with 15 bases between. The CDR3 contains 16 residues. The germline CDR1 and CDR2 sequences are MNHEY and SVGAGI. CDR3 DNA: TGTGCCAGCAGTTTAGGGACTCCTCAGACTGGAAACACCATATATTTT. Amino acid sequence: CASSLGTPQTGNTIYF.

The chain combines TRBV18 with TRBJ2-3; TRBD1 matches 7 bases. Germline CDR1 is KGHSH and CDR2 is LQKENI. The length of the CDR3 is 14 residues. The V and J ends lost 3 bases and 5 bases, in that order; junction bases with no gene match: 5. Here the CDR3 DNA reads TGTGCCAGCTCACCGAGACAGGGTGGAGATACGCAGTATTTT. This gives the protein CASSPRQGGDTQYF.

This chain links TRBV4-2 with TRBJ1-4; tentative D call: TRBD1 (6 bases). V lost 0 bases and J lost 6, with 11 bases in between. This CDR3 spans 15 amino acids. CDR1 is LGHNA, CDR2 YNFKEQ, per germline. The chain's CDR3 is CASSQDGRTDEKLFF. CDR3 nucleotide sequence: TGTGCCAGCAGCCAAGATGGTAGGACAGATGAAAAACTGTTTTTT.

The chain is built from TRBV6-6 and TRBJ1-1, with unresolved D. The germline V and J ends were trimmed by 6 bases and 4 bases, with 18 bases remaining between them. In germline, CDR1 is MNHNY, CDR2 SVGAGI (reference sequence). This CDR3 contains 15 residues. CDR3 amino acids: CASSPVKGVFTEAFF. The CDR3, as DNA: TGTGCCAGCAGCCCTGTGAAGGGAGTTTTCACTGAAGCTTTCTTT.

The genes are TRBV5-1 and TRBJ2-3; 10 bases match TRBD2. Germline CDR1 SGHRS, CDR2 YFSETQ. The CDR3 is 18 amino acids. J lost 4 bases, V lost 0 bases, and 11 bases had no gene match. CDR3 coding DNA: TGCGCCAGCAGCTTGGAGTTCCTAGCGGGAGCGGTAGCAGATACGCAGTATTTT. Protein sequence: CASSLEFLAGAVADTQYF.

The chain uses TRBV5-1 and TRBJ2-7; D remains unclear. CDR3 length: 14 amino acids. The germline V gene encodes CDR1 SGHRS and CDR2 YFSETQ. V was pared by 0 bases and J by 0 bases, with 7 bases between. In nucleotides, the CDR3 is TGCGCCAGCAGCTTGGCGAAGAGCTCCTACGAGCAGTACTTC. This gives the protein CASSLAKSSYEQYF.

This clone has only one observation. This sequence joins TRBV5-6 and TRBJ1-2; D may be TRBD1 (6 bases). Trimming pared 4 bases from V and 7 bases from J, leaving 17 bases between. Germline CDR1 is SGHDT and CDR2 is YYEEEE. The CDR3 extends over 14 amino acids. This CDR3 reads CASSRGAGARGYTF. CDR3 DNA: TGTGCCAGCAGCCGTGGGGCAGGGGCTCGTGGCTACACCTTC.

The chain uses TRBV11-2 and TRBJ2-1; 9 bases agree with TRBD2. The CDR3 extends over 15 amino acids. Trimming took 5 bases from V and 5 from J; bases not matched to a gene: 7. Looked up from germline, CDR1 is SGHAT and CDR2 is FQNNGV. Here the CDR3 reads CASSRGRAFHNEQFF. In DNA, the CDR3 is TGTGCCAGCAGCCGCGGGAGGGCCTTCCACAATGAGCAGTTCTTC.

The gene calls are TRBV5-1 and TRBJ2-5; 7 nucleotides match TRBD1. The CDR3 length is 14 residues. CDR1 and CDR2 (germline): SGHRS, YFSETQ. V lost 4 bases and J lost 1; bases outside the gene matches: 4. CDR3: CASSAGTAQETQYF. In DNA, the CDR3 is TGCGCCAGCAGCGCCGGGACAGCCCAAGAGACCCAGTACTTC.

This chain connects TRBV11-2 to TRBJ2-7; 9 bases align to TRBD2. The CDR3 runs to 13 residues. V lost 3 bases to trimming and J lost 4 bases; unmatched junction nucleotides: 1. Germline V gives CDR1 SGHAT, CDR2 FQNNGV. CDR3 sequence reads: CASSFSGSYEQYF. The CDR3 nucleotides are TGTGCCAGCAGCTTTAGCGGGAGTTACGAGCAGTACTTC.

The genes are TRBV7-3 and TRBJ1-6, with D possibly matching TRBD1 (5 bases). The CDR3 is 15 residues long. V lost 6 bases and J 7 bases, leaving 16 bases between the germline ends. The germline gives CDR1 SGHTA, CDR2 FQGTGA. This chain's CDR3 is CASSLRGSLNSPLHF. In DNA form, the CDR3 reads TGTGCCAGCAGTCTACGGGGGAGCCTAAATTCACCCCTCCACTTT.

This chain connects TRBV5-6 to TRBJ2-1, with TRBD2 identical over 9 bases. The CDR3 spans 13 residues. CDR1 SGHDT and CDR2 YYEEEE come from the germline V gene. V shed 7 bases, J shed 7 bases, and the junction held 6 bases outside the gene matches. In nucleotides, the CDR3 is TGTGCCAGCCGCGGGAGGGCGTCAAATGAGCAGTTCTTC. As protein: CASRGRASNEQFF.

The genes are TRBV9 and TRBJ2-3; D is unresolved. Trimming pared 4 bases from V and 6 bases from J, leaving 9 bases between. The CDR3 is 12 residues long. Germline lookup yields CDR1 SGDLS and CDR2 YYNGEE. The CDR3 DNA is TGTGCCAGCAGCCCTAGTGGGGATACGCAGTATTTT. Amino acids: CASSPSGDTQYF.

This clone appeared once. This sequence joins TRBV28 and TRBJ2-1; 9 bases are a match to TRBD2. V shed 2 bases, J shed 8 bases, and the junction held 7 bases outside the gene matches. Germline loops: CDR1 MDHEN, CDR2 SYDVKM. The CDR3 has 15 residues. The CDR3, as DNA: TGTGCCAGCAGTTTAAGCCAGCGGGGGGTCGATGAGCAGTTCTTC. Its protein is CASSLSQRGVDEQFF.

The V call is TRBV6-1, the J call TRBJ2-7; TRBD2 is a possible D gene (7 bases). The V end was cut by 3 bases, the J end by 4 bases, with 16 bases between. The germline V gene has CDR1 MNHNS and CDR2 SASEGT. The CDR3 has 15 residues. CDR3 nucleotides: TGTGCCAGCAGTGATTACAATGGGGGGGCGTACGAGCAGTACTTC. Translated: CASSDYNGGAYEQYF.

This chain joins TRBV5-1 and TRBJ2-1; TRBD2 might be the D (7 bases). With 5 bases removed from V and 8 bases from J, the gap between germline ends came to 14 bases. The CDR3 extends over 13 amino acids. Germline V gene sequence: CDR1 SGHRS, CDR2 YFSETQ. The CDR3 spells CASRPPGGDEQFF. The CDR3 nucleotides read TGCGCCAGCAGGCCGCCGGGGGGCGATGAGCAGTTCTTC.

The rearrangement links TRBV7-2 to TRBJ2-3; 9 bases match TRBD2. V gave up 2 bases and J gave up 3 bases; unmatched junction bases: 0. The CDR3 runs to 14 residues. CDR1 SGHTA and CDR2 FQGNSA come from the germline V gene. The DNA for the CDR3 is TGTGCCAGCAGCTTAACTAGCGGGACAGATACGCAGTATTTT. It codes for CASSLTSGTDTQYF.

The chain joins TRBV13 to TRBJ2-2; D perhaps matches TRBD2 (6 bases). The CDR3 contains 16 residues. Germline V gene lookup returns CDR1 PRHDT and CDR2 FYEKMQ (reference sequence). Trimming took 5 bases from V and 5 from J, leaving 18 bases between them. This CDR3 reads CASSPEGNKRTGELFF. CDR3 DNA: TGTGCCAGCAGCCCGGAGGGTAATAAGAGAACCGGGGAGCTGTTTTTT.

V and J are TRBV7-6 and TRBJ1-1, with 8 bases identical to TRBD1. The V gene's germline CDR1 is SGHVS and CDR2 FNYEAQ. CDR3 length: 14 amino acids. J gave up 5 bases and V 5 bases, and 7 bases lay outside the gene matches. The CDR3 protein is CASSPGGKSTEAFF. CDR3 coding DNA: TGTGCCAGCAGCCCAGGGGGCAAGAGTACTGAAGCTTTCTTT.

The chain joins TRBV9 to TRBJ2-2; D may be TRBD1 (6 bases). The V and J ends lost 4 bases and 2 bases respectively, with 12 bases between them. The CDR3 is 15 amino acids. Germline loops: CDR1 SGDLS, CDR2 YYNGEE. The CDR3 DNA follows: TGTGCCAGCAGCATACAGGGTTTTAACACCGGGGAGCTGTTTTTT. This codes for CASSIQGFNTGELFF.

The V gene is TRBV27, the J gene TRBJ2-7, with TRBD2 matching 8 bases. This CDR3 has 14 residues. The germline gives CDR1 MNHEY, CDR2 SMNVEV (reference sequence). Losses at the gene ends were 5 bases for V and 5 bases for J; bases not matched to a gene: 8. CDR3 in amino acids: CASSGPGLVHEQYF. CDR3 DNA: TGTGCCAGCAGTGGACCGGGACTAGTCCACGAGCAGTACTTC.

The chain combines TRBV25-1 with TRBJ2-1; TRBD2 matches 11 bases. V trimming: 9 bases; J trimming: 4 bases; junction bases outside the gene matches: 8. The CDR3 is made up of 15 amino acids. Germline values: CDR1 MGHDK, CDR2 SYGVNS. The CDR3 sequence is CARVTRTSGYNEQFF. CDR3 sequence (DNA): TGTGCCAGGGTCACACGGACTAGCGGGTACAATGAGCAGTTCTTC.